Each of the 21 T cell receptor beta chains below was sequenced from the same sample in a study of shared clonotypes between healthy human individuals. The data were produced by immunoSEQ multiplex PCR, yet TCRdb's version contains in-frame clones alone and is incomplete. The sample comprises 1.5 million to 2.5 million clones, 85% to 95% of which are singletons, and more than 0.9% rests with the top ten. Positive CCR7 selection of CD45RO-negative cells yielded the naive CD8 cells, and terminally differentiated effector memory CD45RA+ cells were excluded. Sequences were obtained from naive CD8+ T cells sorted from blood. The receptors derive from a man younger than 35 in good health.

The chain links TRBV19 to TRBJ2-1, with D tentatively TRBD1 (5 bases). CDR1 LNHDA and CDR2 SQIVND come from the germline V gene (reference sequence). V lost 5 bases and J lost 7, with 9 bases in between. The length of the CDR3 is 12 residues. Here the CDR3 reads CASSPQGNEQFF. CDR3 coding DNA: TGTGCCAGTAGTCCTCAGGGTAATGAGCAGTTCTTC.

With respect to this clone: This same CDR3 is encoded by further DNA sequences in the sample. V is TRBV29-1 and J is TRBJ2-2, with unresolved D. V was trimmed by 3 bases and J by 1 base, leaving 6 bases between them. The CDR3 extends over 13 amino acids. Germline CDR1 and CDR2: SQVTM and ANQGSEA. CDR3 bases: TGCAGCGTTGACGCCAGGAACACCGGGGAGCTGTTTTTT. Translation: CSVDARNTGELFF.

This chain links TRBV5-1 with TRBJ2-3, with D possibly matching TRBD2 (6 bases). Trimming pared 2 bases from V and 3 bases from J, leaving 13 bases between. Germline lookup yields CDR1 SGHRS and CDR2 YFSETQ. CDR3 size: 15 residues. DNA for the CDR3: TGCGCCAGCAGCTTCTCTGGGGGGATAACAGATACGCAGTATTTT. As protein: CASSFSGGITDTQYF.

The chain uses TRBV10-3 and TRBJ2-3; D is possibly TRBD2 (7 bases). Trimming left V 5 bases short and J 3 bases short, with 21 bases between. This CDR3 has 17 residues. Per the germline V gene, CDR1 is ENHRY and CDR2 is SYGVKD. The CDR3 region has the DNA TGTGCCATCAGTCCCGTGGAGGGGGGGCCTCGGACAGATACGCAGTATTTT. Its protein product is CAISPVEGGPRTDTQYF.

The rearrangement joins TRBV21-1 to TRBJ1-3; the table names TRBD1, a call not compared with the DNA. TRBV21-1 is a known pseudogene. The CDR3 runs to 13 residues. The CDR3 protein is CARRGQHGNTIYF. Here the CDR3 DNA reads TGTGCCCGACGCGGACAACATGGAAACACCATATATTTT.

A single count supports this clone. V and J are TRBV28 and TRBJ2-1, with D perhaps matching TRBD2 (7 bases). V lost 2 bases and J lost 10, with 15 bases in between. Germline CDR1 reads MDHEN; CDR2 reads SYDVKM. This CDR3 spans 14 amino acids. CDR3 nucleotide sequence: TGTGCCAGCAGTTTAGTGGGGGGGCCCGACGAGCAGTTCTTC. Amino acid sequence: CASSLVGGPDEQFF.

The J gene is TRBJ1-2, the V gene TRBV28, with D possibly TRBD1 on 5 matching bases. The V gene's germline CDR1 is MDHEN and CDR2 SYDVKM. Trimming left V 2 bases short and J 5 bases short, with 12 bases between. The CDR3 is made up of 14 amino acids. The CDR3, as DNA: TGTGCCAGCAGTTTAGCAGGGTCGTTATATGGCTACACCTTC. It translates to CASSLAGSLYGYTF.

This chain uses TRBV7-6 with TRBJ2-7; D unclear. Per the germline V gene, CDR1 is SGHVS and CDR2 is FNYEAQ. The CDR3 runs to 14 residues. V lost 4 bases and J lost 2, with 12 bases in between. The CDR3 nucleotides are TGTGCCAGCAGCTCAGAGGTCAGAGCCTACGAGCAGTACTTC. Its translation is CASSSEVRAYEQYF.

The J gene is TRBJ1-1, the V gene TRBV28; the D is unclear. V gave up 4 bases and J gave up 0 bases, with 9 bases separating them. Germline CDR1 and CDR2: MDHEN and SYDVKM. The CDR3 spans 14 residues. The CDR3 coding sequence is TGTGCCAGCAGTTCCTTAACAGTGAACACTGAAGCTTTCTTT. Amino acids: CASSSLTVNTEAFF.

The V call is TRBV7-9, the J call TRBJ2-2; D may be TRBD1 (6 bases). Germline V lookup: CDR1 SEHNR, CDR2 FQNEAQ (reference sequence). This CDR3 has 17 amino acids. V lost 5 bases, J lost 0 bases, and 16 bases lay in between. CDR3 nucleotide sequence: TGTGCCAGCAGCCCTCACCGGGACAACGCGAACACCGGGGAGCTGTTTTTT. This codes for CASSPHRDNANTGELFF.

CDR3 protein: CATSTPDVPYEQYF. CDR3 bases: TGTGCCACCAGCACGCCGGATGTCCCCTACGAGCAGTACTTC. The V gene is TRBV15, the J gene TRBJ2-7; D not resolved. This CDR3 spans 14 amino acids. Trimming removed 4 bases from V and 2 bases from J, with 12 bases in between. From germline, CDR1 is LNHNV and CDR2 YYDKDF (reference sequence).

The chain combines TRBV5-8 with TRBJ1-1; no clear D gene. The CDR3 has 13 amino acids. Trimming shortened V by 0 bases and J by 1 base, and 4 bases separated the two germline ends. Germline CDR1 and CDR2: SGHTS and YDEGEE. CDR3 amino acids: CASSLEPNTEAFF. The DNA for the CDR3 is TGTGCCAGCAGCTTGGAACCGAACACTGAAGCTTTCTTT.

Regarding this clone: This sample includes further DNA sequences coding for the same CDR3. This chain uses TRBV9 with TRBJ2-1; TRBD2 aligns across 7 bases. There are 14 residues in the CDR3. Germline assignment: CDR1 SGDLS and CDR2 YYNGEE. V was pared by 3 bases and J by 2 bases, with 2 bases of the junction left unmatched. The CDR3 region is CASSASGTYNEQFF. The DNA of the CDR3 is TGTGCCAGCAGCGCCAGCGGGACCTACAATGAGCAGTTCTTC.

With regard to this clone: This same CDR3 is encoded by further DNA sequences in the sample. The gene calls are TRBV5-4 and TRBJ1-6; D is unresolved. Trimming shortened V by 0 bases and J by 4 bases, and 5 bases separated the two germline ends. Germline CDR1 is SGHNT and CDR2 is YYREEE (reference sequence). CDR3 length equals 14 residues. This CDR3 is CASSLDGYNSPLHF. CDR3 DNA: TGTGCCAGCAGCTTGGATGGGTATAATTCACCCCTCCACTTT.

The chain couples TRBV11-2 to TRBJ1-4; tentatively, D is TRBD1 (6 bases). Germline V gene sequence: CDR1 SGHAT, CDR2 FQNNGV. The ends were cut back, 2 bases at V and 3 bases at J, with 22 bases in the middle. This CDR3 contains 19 residues. CDR3 DNA sequence: TGTGCCAGCAGCTTATTGGTCTCGGGGGCCGGTATAGCTAATGAAAAACTGTTTTTT. Amino acid sequence: CASSLLVSGAGIANEKLFF.

V usage is TRBV7-9 and J usage is TRBJ2-5; the D gene is possibly TRBD1 (6 bases). Trimming cost V 5 bases and J 3 bases, with 16 bases left between them. Germline CDR1 is SEHNR and CDR2 is FQNEAQ (reference sequence). This CDR3 is built from 15 residues. CDR3: CASSLSTGFEETQYF. The CDR3 nucleotides read TGTGCCAGCAGCCTATCGACAGGATTTGAAGAGACCCAGTACTTC.

CDR3 DNA: TGCAGCGTTGGGACTAGCGGATCCTACGAGCAGTACTTC. As protein: CSVGTSGSYEQYF. This chain connects TRBV29-1 to TRBJ2-5; 10 bases match TRBD2. The DNA end lines up better with TRBJ2-7; the J call may be wrong. The CDR3 runs 13 residues. Germline loops: CDR1 SQVTM, CDR2 ANQGSEA.

The chain employs TRBV5-1 and TRBJ2-7, with a possible D match to TRBD1 (6 bases). With 1 base removed from V and 3 bases from J, the gap between germline ends came to 14 bases. This CDR3 region has 15 residues. Germline V CDR1 and CDR2: SGHRS, YFSETQ. The CDR3 DNA follows: TGCGCCAGCAGCTTGCTAGGTGGGACATACTACGAGCAGTACTTC. Protein product: CASSLLGGTYYEQYF.

The chain employs TRBV29-1 and TRBJ2-7; TRBD2 agrees at 10 bases. This CDR3 has 15 amino acids. Looked up from germline, CDR1 is SQVTM and CDR2 is ANQGSEA. After removal of 2 bases from V and 5 bases from J, the junction contained 9 bases not matched to a gene. Here the CDR3 DNA reads TGCAGCGTTGAATTAGCGGGAGGTACGAGGAACGAGCAGTACTTC. Its translation is CSVELAGGTRNEQYF.

The chain uses TRBV5-1 and TRBJ2-5; the D gene is possibly TRBD2 (5 bases). The CDR3 has 16 amino acids. V lost 0 bases to trimming and J lost 2 bases, with 14 bases between them. CDR1 is SGHRS and CDR2 is YFSETQ in the germline V gene. The CDR3 coding sequence is TGCGCCAGCAGCTTGGGCGAGTGGGAGCGGCAAGAGACCCAGTACTTC. This encodes CASSLGEWERQETQYF.

As DNA, the CDR3 is TGTGCCAGCAGCCTCCAGTCGGGCCTTTTCACCGGGGAGCTGTTTTTT. Translated, it gives CASSLQSGLFTGELFF. The V call is TRBV7-6, the J call TRBJ2-2; no reliable D call. With 5 bases removed from V and 4 bases from J, the gap between germline ends came to 17 bases. The CDR3 consists of 16 residues. Germline CDR1 SGHVS, CDR2 FNYEAQ.